This TCR beta chain was profiled in a study of T cells in Graves' hyperthyroidism and ophthalmopathy. The wider study: Peripheral blood was collected at initial diagnosis, before any treatment.

This clonotype showed up many times. Amplification of TCR beta CDR3 regions was performed using RNA transcripts as template. The TCR CDR3 was amplified in a first-round RT-PCR using the HTBI primer set. TCRdb fed the multiplex PCR reads into MiXCR, producing one record per CDR3 protein. The sample shows around 350,000 distinct CDR3 sequences, over 10% of them seen only once. Patients counted as stable if ophthalmopathy did not develop within 18 months. The authors obtained PBMCs from over 7.5 ml of fresh peripheral blood. The CDR3 has 14 residues. Germline V CDR1 and CDR2: SGHTA, FQGNSA. The J segment lost 3 bases and the V segment lost 5 bases, leaving 2 bases of the junction unmatched.

Material: blood. The chain links TRBV7-2 to TRBJ2-3; 10 nucleotides align to TRBD2. This clonotype originated in a woman aged 18-29 years with Graves' hyperthyroidism. In DNA, the CDR3 is TGTGCCAGCAGCGTGACTAGCGGGACAGATACGCAGTATTTT. Protein: CASSVTSGTDTQYF.